This is a list of T cell receptor beta chains from one sample in a study of shared clonotypes between healthy human individuals. The assay was immunoSEQ multiplex PCR, and TCRdb's table has in-frame clones only and misses some. The sample includes some 1,400,000 clones, about 96% of them seen just once. The sequenced material came from naive CD4+ T cells sorted from blood. The receptors come from a man aged 25 to 40 in good health. CDR3s include the opening cysteine and the closing phenylalanine or tryptophan. Each record gives: CDR3 protein, CDR3 DNA, D gene, V gene, clone size, J gene. The D gene is left open where the match is weak. Where a row states a size, it is once, few, many or the class of an expanded clone; other rows omit it.

CDR3 protein: CASRKEGLAGRNEQFF; CDR3 DNA: TGTGCCAGCAGAAAAGAAGGACTAGCGGGGCGCAATGAGCAGTTCTTC; D gene: TRBD2; V gene: TRBV13; clone size: -; J gene: TRBJ2-1
CDR3 protein: CAWSTGSRYEQYF; CDR3 DNA: TGTGCCTGGAGTACAGGGAGCAGGTACGAGCAGTACTTC; D gene: -; V gene: TRBV30; clone size: -; J gene: TRBJ2-7
CDR3 protein: CASSPLGPGAPKTQYF; CDR3 DNA: TGTGCCAGCTCACCCCTCGGGCCGGGAGCCCCCAAGACCCAGTACTTC; D gene: -; V gene: TRBV18; clone size: -; J gene: TRBJ2-5
CDR3 protein: CASSETGGAPTDTQYF; CDR3 DNA: TGTGCCAGCAGTGAGACGGGCGGAGCTCCAACAGATACGCAGTATTTT; D gene: -; V gene: TRBV6-1; clone size: -; J gene: TRBJ2-3
CDR3 protein: CASSLEHEQFF; CDR3 DNA: TGCGCCAGCAGCTTGGAGCATGAGCAGTTCTTC; D gene: -; V gene: TRBV5-1; clone size: -; J gene: TRBJ2-1
CDR3 protein: CASSGRTANTGELFF; CDR3 DNA: TGTGCCAGCTCGGGTCGAACTGCGAACACCGGGGAGCTGTTTTTT; D gene: -; V gene: TRBV18; clone size: -; J gene: TRBJ2-2
CDR3 protein: CAISGTGTEFKHF; CDR3 DNA: TGTGCCATCAGTGGGACCGGGACAGAGTTTAAGCATTTT; D gene: TRBD1; V gene: TRBV10-3; clone size: -; J gene: TRBJ1-5
CDR3 protein: CAITASGSYNEQFF; CDR3 DNA: TGTGCCATCACGGCTAGCGGCTCCTACAATGAGCAGTTCTTC; D gene: TRBD2; V gene: TRBV10-3; clone size: -; J gene: TRBJ2-1
CDR3 protein: CASSESNSGLGETQYF; CDR3 DNA: TGCGCCAGCAGTGAGTCGAACTCAGGGCTGGGGGAGACCCAGTACTTC; D gene: -; V gene: TRBV10-1; clone size: -; J gene: TRBJ2-5
CDR3 protein: CASSFGRTGSAYNEQFF; CDR3 DNA: TGTGCCAGCAGCTTCGGTCGGACAGGGAGCGCCTACAATGAGCAGTTCTTC; D gene: TRBD1; V gene: TRBV5-6; clone size: -; J gene: TRBJ2-1
CDR3 protein: CSARDLSEAFF; CDR3 DNA: TGCAGTGCTAGAGATCTCTCTGAAGCTTTCTTT; D gene: -; V gene: TRBV20-1; clone size: few; J gene: TRBJ1-1
CDR3 protein: CASSPIQVTGTHYEQYF; CDR3 DNA: TGTGCCAGCAGCCCCATACAAGTGACAGGAACCCACTACGAGCAGTACTTC; D gene: -; V gene: TRBV11-2; clone size: -; J gene: TRBJ2-7
CDR3 protein: CASSLVRNQPQHF; CDR3 DNA: TGTGCCAGCAGCTTAGTGCGTAATCAGCCCCAGCATTTT; D gene: -; V gene: TRBV7-6; clone size: few; J gene: TRBJ1-5
CDR3 protein: CASETVSYEQYF; CDR3 DNA: TGTGCCTCTGAGACAGTCTCCTACGAGCAGTACTTC; D gene: -; V gene: TRBV28; clone size: -; J gene: TRBJ2-7
CDR3 protein: CASSLLGQVSTGELFF; CDR3 DNA: TGTGCCAGCAGCTTACTGGGACAGGTGTCAACCGGGGAGCTGTTTTTT; D gene: TRBD1; V gene: TRBV7-8; clone size: -; J gene: TRBJ2-2
CDR3 protein: CASSQTDRNYEQYF; CDR3 DNA: TGTGCCAGCAGCCAAACGGACAGAAACTACGAGCAGTACTTC; D gene: -; V gene: TRBV11-2; clone size: -; J gene: TRBJ2-7
CDR3 protein: CASSPRLGGFDYNEQFF; CDR3 DNA: TGCGCCAGCAGCCCCAGATTGGGCGGGTTCGACTACAATGAGCAGTTCTTC; D gene: -; V gene: TRBV4-1; clone size: -; J gene: TRBJ2-1
CDR3 protein: CAGSGDSNQPQHF; CDR3 DNA: TGTGCCGGTTCAGGGGATAGCAATCAGCCCCAGCATTTT; D gene: -; V gene: TRBV2; clone size: -; J gene: TRBJ1-5
CDR3 protein: CASSEEQDTEAFF; CDR3 DNA: TGTGCCAGCAGTGAAGAGCAGGATACCGAAGCTTTCTTT; D gene: -; V gene: TRBV2; clone size: -; J gene: TRBJ1-1
CDR3 protein: CASSQGQSYGYTF; CDR3 DNA: TGCGCCAGCAGCCAGGGACAGAGCTATGGCTACACCTTC; D gene: TRBD1; V gene: TRBV5-1; clone size: -; J gene: TRBJ1-2
CDR3 protein: CASSFLQLSGDEQFF; CDR3 DNA: TGTGCCAGCAGTTTTCTTCAGCTCTCCGGCGATGAGCAGTTCTTC; D gene: -; V gene: TRBV28; clone size: -; J gene: TRBJ2-1
CDR3 protein: CASSPRPGTSGSYEQYF; CDR3 DNA: TGTGCCAGCTCACCACGCCCCGGGACTAGCGGATCCTACGAGCAGTACTTC; D gene: TRBD2; V gene: TRBV18; clone size: -; J gene: TRBJ2-7
CDR3 protein: CASSKPGQSYEQYF; CDR3 DNA: TGCGCCAGCAGCAAACCGGGACAGTCTTACGAGCAGTACTTC; D gene: TRBD1; V gene: TRBV5-1; clone size: -; J gene: TRBJ2-7
CDR3 protein: CASWQGRETQYF; CDR3 DNA: TGTGCCAGCTGGCAGGGACGGGAGACCCAGTACTTC; D gene: -; V gene: TRBV28; clone size: -; J gene: TRBJ2-5
CDR3 protein: CASSLGTGGFTEAFF; CDR3 DNA: TGTGCCAGCAGCTTAGGAACAGGGGGTTTCACTGAAGCTTTCTTT; D gene: TRBD1; V gene: TRBV7-9; clone size: once; J gene: TRBJ1-1
CDR3 protein: CASSKDRGPISGNTIYF; CDR3 DNA: TGTGCCAGTAGTAAAGACAGGGGACCTATCTCTGGAAACACCATATATTTT; D gene: TRBD1; V gene: TRBV19; clone size: -; J gene: TRBJ1-3
CDR3 protein: CAWSPLYEQYF; CDR3 DNA: TGTGCCTGGAGTCCACTCTATGAGCAGTACTTC; D gene: -; V gene: TRBV30; clone size: -; J gene: TRBJ2-7
CDR3 protein: CASSWDGSGANVLTF; CDR3 DNA: TGCGCCAGCAGCTGGGACGGCTCTGGGGCCAACGTCCTGACTTTC; D gene: -; V gene: TRBV5-1; clone size: -; J gene: TRBJ2-6
CDR3 protein: CAISYGGTSGSTDTQYF; CDR3 DNA: TGTGCCATCAGCTATGGGGGGACTAGCGGGAGCACAGATACGCAGTATTTT; D gene: TRBD2; V gene: TRBV10-3; clone size: -; J gene: TRBJ2-3
CDR3 protein: CASSVVGLAGGPGETQYF; CDR3 DNA: TGTGCCAGCAGCGTAGTCGGACTAGCGGGAGGGCCCGGGGAGACCCAGTACTTC; D gene: TRBD2; V gene: TRBV9; clone size: -; J gene: TRBJ2-5
CDR3 protein: CASSIRPTQPQHF; CDR3 DNA: TGTGCCAGCAGCATACGACCCACTCAGCCCCAGCATTTT; D gene: -; V gene: TRBV9; clone size: -; J gene: TRBJ1-5
CDR3 protein: CASSPNRVVAGEQFF; CDR3 DNA: TGTGCCAGTAGCCCTAATCGCGTTGTAGCCGGCGAGCAGTTCTTC; D gene: -; V gene: TRBV19; clone size: -; J gene: TRBJ2-1
CDR3 protein: CASSPGVSGANVLTF; CDR3 DNA: TGCGCCAGCAGCCCAGGGGTCTCTGGGGCCAACGTCCTGACTTTC; D gene: -; V gene: TRBV5-1; clone size: -; J gene: TRBJ2-6
CDR3 protein: CASSDSKLAGAAGELFF; CDR3 DNA: TGTGCCAGCAGTGACTCGAAACTAGCGGGAGCAGCCGGGGAGCTGTTTTTT; D gene: TRBD2; V gene: TRBV6-4; clone size: -; J gene: TRBJ2-2
CDR3 protein: CASSLTPNYGYTF; CDR3 DNA: TGTGCCAGCAGCTTAACCCCGAACTATGGCTACACCTTC; D gene: -; V gene: TRBV7-2; clone size: -; J gene: TRBJ1-2
CDR3 protein: CASSLYGRSETQYF; CDR3 DNA: TGTGCCAGCAGTTTATACGGCAGATCAGAGACCCAGTACTTC; D gene: -; V gene: TRBV28; clone size: -; J gene: TRBJ2-5
CDR3 protein: CASSATSFLYNEQFF; CDR3 DNA: TGTGCCAGCAGCGCCACTAGCTTCCTATACAATGAGCAGTTCTTC; D gene: -; V gene: TRBV2; clone size: -; J gene: TRBJ2-1
CDR3 protein: CASSLRQGGYEQYF; CDR3 DNA: TGTGCCAGCAGCTTGCGACAGGGCGGATACGAGCAGTACTTC; D gene: TRBD1; V gene: TRBV13; clone size: -; J gene: TRBJ2-7
CDR3 protein: CASSRTGGNTEAFF; CDR3 DNA: TGTGCCAGCAGTAGGACAGGGGGGAACACTGAAGCTTTCTTT; D gene: TRBD1; V gene: TRBV6-5; clone size: few; J gene: TRBJ1-1
CDR3 protein: CASSPRAFSLRNTEAFF; CDR3 DNA: TGTGCCAGCTCACCCAGGGCCTTCTCGCTTCGCAACACTGAAGCTTTCTTT; D gene: -; V gene: TRBV18; clone size: -; J gene: TRBJ1-1
CDR3 protein: CASSLTGPPRAQHF; CDR3 DNA: TGTGCCAGCAGTTTAACAGGACCACCGAGAGCCCAGCATTTT; D gene: -; V gene: TRBV28; clone size: -; J gene: TRBJ1-5
CDR3 protein: CASSLRSTDTQYF; CDR3 DNA: TGTGCCAGCAGCCTACGAAGCACAGATACGCAGTATTTT; D gene: -; V gene: TRBV28; clone size: -; J gene: TRBJ2-3
CDR3 protein: CASSRTTRGLAHHEQYF; CDR3 DNA: TGTGCCAGCAGCCGAACAACCCGAGGACTAGCTCACCACGAGCAGTACTTC; D gene: TRBD2; V gene: TRBV27; clone size: -; J gene: TRBJ2-7
CDR3 protein: CASKTDRQVYNEQFF; CDR3 DNA: TGTGCCAGCAAGACGGATCGACAGGTATACAATGAGCAGTTCTTC; D gene: -; V gene: TRBV2; clone size: -; J gene: TRBJ2-1
CDR3 protein: CASSLQGAQQYF; CDR3 DNA: TGTGCCAGCAGCTTACAGGGGGCGCAGCAGTACTTC; D gene: TRBD1; V gene: TRBV7-6; clone size: -; J gene: TRBJ2-7
CDR3 protein: CASSSVGAEAFF; CDR3 DNA: TGTGCCAGCAGCTCGGTGGGGGCTGAAGCTTTCTTT; D gene: -; V gene: TRBV7-9; clone size: -; J gene: TRBJ1-1
CDR3 protein: CASSASGSGTGASDTQYF; CDR3 DNA: TGTGCCAGCAGCGCCTCAGGCAGTGGGACAGGGGCAAGTGATACGCAGTATTTT; D gene: TRBD1; V gene: TRBV9; clone size: -; J gene: TRBJ2-3
CDR3 protein: CASSYLGLGSTDTQYF; CDR3 DNA: TGTGCCAGCAGTTACTTAGGTCTTGGGAGCACAGATACGCAGTATTTT; D gene: -; V gene: TRBV6-5; clone size: -; J gene: TRBJ2-3
CDR3 protein: CASSLAGFNEKLFF; CDR3 DNA: TGCGCCAGCAGCTTGGCAGGATTTAATGAAAAACTGTTTTTT; D gene: -; V gene: TRBV5-1; clone size: -; J gene: TRBJ1-4
CDR3 protein: CASSLSGGPNTEAFF; CDR3 DNA: TGTGCCAGCAGCTTGAGCGGAGGTCCTAACACTGAAGCTTTCTTT; D gene: -; V gene: TRBV5-7; clone size: once; J gene: TRBJ1-1
CDR3 protein: CASANQGAYEQYF; CDR3 DNA: TGCGCCAGCGCAAACCAGGGGGCCTACGAGCAGTACTTC; D gene: TRBD1; V gene: TRBV5-1; clone size: -; J gene: TRBJ2-7
CDR3 protein: CASSLQRASWVF; CDR3 DNA: TGTGCCAGCAGCCTACAAAGGGCTAGTTGGGTCTTC; D gene: -; V gene: TRBV27; clone size: -; J gene: TRBJ2-1